This TCR beta chain was identified in a study of blood T cell repertoires in COVID-19. Whole-study context: Sites across the United States, Italy and Spain contributed samples from acute and convalescent COVID-19.

Per the original data handling: Counts of nucleated cells, estimated from reference gene primer amplification, were obtained. TCRdb's table, derived via immunoSEQ multiplex PCR, lists solely in-frame clones and lacks some. V and J calls plus clone size are reproduced from that table; the DNA served to infer D and trimming. The sample has roughly 64,000 clones, around 86% seen once. Germline V gene lookup returns CDR1 SNHLY and CDR2 FYNNEI. Trimming removed 7 bases at V and 0 bases at J, with 19 bases between. CDR3 length: 17 residues. Sequencing input: peripheral blood. The TCR was taken from a man over 45 with active COVID-19. V usage is TRBV2 and J usage is TRBJ2-4, with D possibly being TRBD2 (6 bases). This CDR3 is CASNGYARGLAKNIQYF. Here the CDR3 DNA reads TGTGCCAGCAATGGGTATGCGCGGGGACTAGCCAAAAACATTCAGTACTTC.